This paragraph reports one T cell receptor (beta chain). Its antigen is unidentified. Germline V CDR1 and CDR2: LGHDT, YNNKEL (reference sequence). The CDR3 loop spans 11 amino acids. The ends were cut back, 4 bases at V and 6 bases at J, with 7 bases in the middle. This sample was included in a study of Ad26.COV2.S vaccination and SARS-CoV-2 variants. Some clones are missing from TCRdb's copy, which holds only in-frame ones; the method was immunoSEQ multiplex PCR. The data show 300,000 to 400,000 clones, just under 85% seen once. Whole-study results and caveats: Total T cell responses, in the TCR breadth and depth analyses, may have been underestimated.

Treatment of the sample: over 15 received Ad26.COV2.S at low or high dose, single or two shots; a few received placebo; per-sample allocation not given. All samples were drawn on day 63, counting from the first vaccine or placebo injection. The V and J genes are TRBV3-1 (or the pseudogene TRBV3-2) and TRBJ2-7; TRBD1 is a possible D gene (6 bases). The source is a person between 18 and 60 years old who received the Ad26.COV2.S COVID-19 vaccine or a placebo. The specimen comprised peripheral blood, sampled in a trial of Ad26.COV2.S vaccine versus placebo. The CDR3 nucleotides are TGTGCCAGCAGCCCAGGGGTCGAGCAGTACTTC. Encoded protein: CASSPGVEQYF.